This entry lists 19 T cell receptor beta chains sequenced from one sample in a study of shared clonotypes between healthy human individuals. TCRdb's copy holds only in-frame clones and misses some; the assay was immunoSEQ multiplex PCR. The sample has millions of clones; 85% to 95% are singletons. It was CD45RO-negative cells, positively selected for CCR7, that made up naive CD8 cells, with terminally differentiated effector memory CD45RA+ cells excluded. Sequencing was done on a sample of naive CD8+ T cells from PBMCs. All receptors come from a young man in good health. Some clones in this sample may be carry-over from other donors' samples.

V and J are TRBV13 and TRBJ2-2; D remains ambiguous. CDR1 and CDR2 (germline): PRHDT, FYEKMQ (reference sequence). The V end lost 1 base, the J end lost 4 bases, and 13 bases lay between the germline ends. CDR3 length: 16 residues. The chain's CDR3 is CASSLVGNLITGELFF. In DNA form, the CDR3 reads TGTGCCAGCAGCTTAGTGGGGAATCTCATCACCGGGGAGCTGTTTTTT.

This clone came up many times. The chain couples TRBV7-8 to TRBJ2-7; D is perhaps TRBD1 or TRBD2 (9 bases each). The CDR3 consists of 15 residues. The V end lost 7 bases, the J end lost 5 bases, and 21 bases lay between the germline ends. Germline CDR1 reads SGHVS; CDR2 reads FQNEAQ. CDR3 sequence (DNA): TGTGCCAGCAACAGGGGGCAGGGACTAGCAAACGAGCAGTACTTC. Its translation: CASNRGQGLANEQYF.

The rearrangement uses TRBV10-1 and TRBJ2-2; the D gene is possibly TRBD1 (6 bases). The germline V and J ends were trimmed by 3 bases and 0 bases, with 20 bases remaining between them. This CDR3 is 19 amino acids long. The germline V gene encodes CDR1 WNHNN and CDR2 SYGVQD (reference sequence). The CDR3 coding sequence is TGCGCCAGCAGTGACCCCGACAGGATATCTTACGCGAACACCGGGGAGCTGTTTTTT. As protein: CASSDPDRISYANTGELFF.

The chain recombines TRBV4-3 with TRBJ2-7; D gene unclear. Trimming stripped 0 bases from V and 0 bases from J, with 9 bases between. Germline assignment: CDR1 LGHNA and CDR2 YSLEER. This CDR3 contains 15 residues. The CDR3 DNA follows: TGCGCCAGCAGCCAAGAATGGCGGTCCTCCTACGAGCAGTACTTC. It yields the protein CASSQEWRSSYEQYF.

This chain connects TRBV7-6 to TRBJ1-2; TRBD1 agrees at 10 bases. The germline gives CDR1 SGHVS, CDR2 FNYEAQ. V was pared by 5 bases and J by 5 bases, with 8 bases of the junction left unmatched. This CDR3 spans 15 amino acids. CDR3 DNA: TGTGCCAGCAGCCCCCCCGGGACAGGGGTGTATGGCTACACCTTC. It yields the protein CASSPPGTGVYGYTF.

V and J are TRBV27 and TRBJ1-1, with no clear D. V gave up 3 bases and J gave up 0 bases, with 5 bases separating them. This CDR3 region has 13 residues. Per germline, CDR1 MNHEY and CDR2 SMNVEV (reference sequence). CDR3 sequence reads: CASSFRMNTEAFF. The CDR3 DNA follows: TGTGCCAGCAGTTTCCGAATGAACACTGAAGCTTTCTTT.

V is TRBV4-3 and J is TRBJ2-1, with TRBD1 matching 7 bases. CDR3 length equals 16 residues. Germline-derived CDR1 and CDR2 are LGHNA and YSLEER. With 3 bases clipped from V and 7 bases from J, the junction kept 12 bases outside the gene matches. DNA for the CDR3: TGCGCCAGCAGCCACTCCAACAGGGGCGCAGATAATGAGCAGTTCTTC. Protein sequence: CASSHSNRGADNEQFF.

The CDR3 DNA follows: TGTGCCAGCAGTGAAGCCAGGGACTCATACAATGAGCAGTTCTTC. Its translation: CASSEARDSYNEQFF. The gene calls are TRBV6-1 and TRBJ2-1; maybe TRBD2 (6 bases). Deletions cut 0 bases from V and 4 bases from J, with 10 bases between. The germline V gene encodes CDR1 MNHNS and CDR2 SASEGT. The CDR3 has 15 amino acids.

The chain carries TRBV13 and TRBJ2-7; the D gene could be TRBD1 or TRBD2 (5 bases each). CDR1 PRHDT and CDR2 FYEKMQ come from the germline V gene (reference sequence). There are 13 residues in the CDR3. The V gene lost 5 bases and the J gene lost 7 bases, with 15 bases spanning the gap. The CDR3 sequence is CASSRRGAGEQYF. CDR3 DNA sequence: TGTGCCAGCAGCCGCCGTGGGGCGGGTGAGCAGTACTTC.

A single count supports this clone. The rearrangement links TRBV6-6 to TRBJ2-7; D may correspond to TRBD1 or TRBD2 (6 bases each). The V end lost 8 bases, the J end lost 2 bases, and 13 bases lay between the germline ends. This CDR3 has 13 amino acids. Germline V gene data show CDR1 as MNHNY and CDR2 as SVGAGI (reference sequence). The CDR3 loop reads CASGLRGPYEQYF. The CDR3 region has the DNA TGTGCCAGCGGACTCCGGGGGCCCTACGAGCAGTACTTC.

The chain joins TRBV27 to TRBJ2-7; 13 bases are a match to TRBD2. Germline V gene lookup returns CDR1 MNHEY and CDR2 SMNVEV (reference sequence). V gave up 11 bases and J gave up 0 bases; unmatched junction bases: 28. The CDR3 is 22 residues long. CDR3 DNA sequence: TGTGCCGCACCACTCGCTACGAACCCTCGGACTAGCGGGAGACCGCTCTCCTACGAGCAGTACTTC. It translates to CAAPLATNPRTSGRPLSYEQYF.

The V call is TRBV23-1, the J call TRBJ1-1, with D possibly matching TRBD1 (6 bases). TRBV23-1 is annotated as an ORF whose role is uncertain. The V end lost 10 bases, the J end lost 0 bases, and 21 bases lay between the germline ends. The CDR3 sequence is 16 residues long. The chain's CDR3 is CANKRGNGRMNTEAFF. The CDR3 coding sequence is TGCGCCAACAAGAGGGGGAATGGCAGGATGAACACTGAAGCTTTCTTT.

This chain connects TRBV7-9 to TRBJ2-5; D remains unclear. This CDR3 contains 14 residues. Deletions cut 2 bases from V and 2 bases from J, with 9 bases between. CDR1 is SEHNR, CDR2 FQNEAQ, per germline (reference sequence). The CDR3, as DNA: TGTGCCAGCAGCTTATCGACACTTCAAGAGACCCAGTACTTC. Translating it yields CASSLSTLQETQYF.

The chain links TRBV7-9 to TRBJ1-6; D not certain. This CDR3 contains 18 residues. Deletions cut 2 bases from V and 7 bases from J, with 21 bases between. Germline V lookup: CDR1 SEHNR, CDR2 FQNEAQ (reference sequence). The DNA of the CDR3 is TGTGCCAGCAGCTTATACGGGGAGGGCAGTTGGGGAAATTCACCCCTCCACTTT. It yields the protein CASSLYGEGSWGNSPLHF.

The CDR3 here is CASSQVLAGFNEQFF. The CDR3 nucleotides read TGTGCCAGCAGCCAAGTGTTAGCAGGGTTCAATGAGCAGTTCTTC. The J gene is TRBJ2-1, the V gene TRBV6-5; D possibly corresponds to TRBD1 (5 bases). The CDR3 extends over 15 amino acids. The V end was cut by 6 bases, the J end by 6 bases, with 18 bases between. Per germline, CDR1 MNHEY and CDR2 SVGAGI.

This chain connects TRBV2 to TRBJ2-5, with D uncertain. CDR1 is SNHLY and CDR2 is FYNNEI in the germline V gene. Trimming left V 0 bases short and J 1 base short, with 6 bases between. The CDR3 runs to 14 residues. CDR3 DNA: TGTGCCAGCAGTGAAGCCGGGTTCCAAGAGACCCAGTACTTC. Translated, it gives CASSEAGFQETQYF.

The rearrangement uses TRBV4-3 and TRBJ1-5, with 7 bases identical to TRBD1. J was trimmed by 5 bases and V by 8 bases; bases with no gene match: 6. The CDR3 has 13 residues. Germline-derived CDR1 and CDR2 are LGHNA and YSLEER. CDR3 sequence (DNA): TGCGCCAGCGGAAGAGACAGGGATCAGCCCCAGCATTTT. Its protein is CASGRDRDQPQHF.

The chain employs TRBV6-1 and TRBJ2-2; 8 bases map to TRBD1. This CDR3 contains 13 residues. V lost 8 bases and J lost 6; bases outside the gene matches: 5. CDR1 and CDR2 (germline): MNHNS, SASEGT. For the CDR3, the DNA is TGTGCCAGCCAAAACAGGGGGGCCGGGGAGCTGTTTTTT. The encoded protein is CASQNRGAGELFF.

This clone has just one count. This chain connects TRBV7-9 to TRBJ2-3; D might be TRBD2 (6 bases). This CDR3 comprises 15 residues. Germline CDR1 is SEHNR and CDR2 is FQNEAQ (reference sequence). With 3 bases removed from V and 5 bases from J, the gap between germline ends came to 15 bases. This CDR3 is CASSLVGLGGDTQYF. In nucleotides, the CDR3 is TGTGCCAGCAGCTTGGTGGGGCTGGGAGGAGATACGCAGTATTTT.